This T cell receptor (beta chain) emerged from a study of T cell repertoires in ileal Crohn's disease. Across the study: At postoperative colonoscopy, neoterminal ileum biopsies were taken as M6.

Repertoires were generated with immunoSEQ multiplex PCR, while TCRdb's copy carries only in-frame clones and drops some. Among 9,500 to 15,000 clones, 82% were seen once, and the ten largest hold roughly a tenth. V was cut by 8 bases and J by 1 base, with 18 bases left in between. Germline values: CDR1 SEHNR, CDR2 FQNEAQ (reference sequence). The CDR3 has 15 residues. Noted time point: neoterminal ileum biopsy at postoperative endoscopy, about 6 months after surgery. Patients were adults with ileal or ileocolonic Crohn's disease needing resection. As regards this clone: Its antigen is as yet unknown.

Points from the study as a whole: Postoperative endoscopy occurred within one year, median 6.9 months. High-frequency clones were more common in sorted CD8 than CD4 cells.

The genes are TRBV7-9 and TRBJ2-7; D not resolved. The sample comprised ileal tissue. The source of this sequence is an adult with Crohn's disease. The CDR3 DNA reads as TGTGCCAGCGGATTAGGCCCGAGCCTATCCTACGAGCAGTACTTC. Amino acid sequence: CASGLGPSLSYEQYF.